Listed below are T cell receptor beta chains from one sample, sequenced in a study of metastatic and nonmetastatic thyroid tumors. TCRdb re-analyzed the PCR reads using MiXCR. The sample records roughly 93,000 clones, roughly 13% being singletons. Sequencing was performed on blood. The source is a female donor with papillary thyroid cancer or a benign thyroid nodule (not recorded which). Some clones in this sample may be carry-over from other donors' samples. Each CDR3 is given without its conserved first and last residue. Fields, in order: CDR3 length, V gene, J gene, CDR3 protein.

>12|TRBV6-2/TRBV6-3|TRBJ1-5
ASSKTGANQPQH
>11|TRBV5-6|TRBJ2-7
ASSLRGAYEQY
>11|TRBV20-1|TRBJ2-3
SARTGRVDTQY
>11|TRBV28|TRBJ1-2
ASSLSGRNGYT
>11|TRBV10-3|TRBJ2-7
AITSGNPGEQY
>13|TRBV6-5|TRBJ2-7
ASSYGEVPAYEQY
>13|TRBV19|TRBJ1-1
ASSIDRDRNTEAF
>12|TRBV7-3|TRBJ2-1
ASSVGGEVNEQF
>11|TRBV5-1|TRBJ1-1
ASSLPGSTEAF
>16|TRBV10-2|TRBJ2-1
ASSSGTSVGAAYNEQF
>11|TRBV7-9|TRBJ2-7
ASSSLDAYDQY
>11|TRBV30|TRBJ2-1
AWSGYIVAEQF
>15|TRBV20-1|TRBJ2-7
SARGTSRLVVSYEQY
>12|TRBV15|TRBJ2-3
ATRDGMGTDTQY
>15|TRBV14|TRBJ2-2
ASSQDWWAGNTGELF
>12|TRBV12-3/TRBV12-4|TRBJ2-3
ASSLYRGTDTQY
>12|TRBV18|TRBJ2-1
ASSPGTSDGEQF
>12|TRBV10-3|TRBJ2-5
ASREGAGGETQY
>14|TRBV19|TRBJ2-2
ASSIYVGVATGELF
>15|TRBV13|TRBJ2-5
ASSVGTSGRPQETQY
>8|TRBV7-9|TRBJ2-3
AWESFTQY
>13|TRBV5-1|TRBJ1-4
ASSLAAQGHEKLF
>13|TRBV5-6|TRBJ2-7
ASSPRGRGLYEQY
>9|TRBV6-1|TRBJ2-7
ASSWNYEQY
>13|TRBV19|TRBJ2-3
ASRIGSTFTDTQY
>14|TRBV10-3|TRBJ1-2
AISESSGLRSYGYT
>12|TRBV4-1|TRBJ1-1
ASSQDRYGTEAF
>14|TRBV6-2/TRBV6-3|TRBJ2-3
ASSFNGLADTDTQY
>13|TRBV6-2/TRBV6-3|TRBJ2-1
ASSYLERYGYEHF
>15|TRBV7-2|TRBJ2-2
ASSLAGGPPNTGELF
>14|TRBV11-1|TRBJ2-3
ASSLDRGTITDTQY
>10|TRBV28|TRBJ2-3
ASSLLGTVQY
>11|TRBV19|TRBJ2-1
ARRDREGDEQF
>8|TRBV2|TRBJ1-4
ASRTEKLF
>14|TRBV7-8|TRBJ1-2
ASSLGITTHPYGYT
>15|TRBV2|TRBJ2-7
ASSPPLVSVSPYEQY
>11|TRBV9|TRBJ1-5
ASSVGDNQPQH
>13|TRBV6-2/TRBV6-3|TRBJ2-2
ASRRLVGNTGELF
>10|TRBV9|TRBJ2-5
ASSGGTETQY
>11|TRBV30|TRBJ2-7
ALWTSPERVQY
>12|TRBV5-4|TRBJ2-2
ASNRQGDTGELF
>11|TRBV6-2/TRBV6-3|TRBJ2-3
ASSYVGPDTQY
>13|TRBV7-8|TRBJ2-3
ASSLTRGRADTQY
>12|TRBV5-1|TRBJ2-2
ASRGGGHTGELF
>13|TRBV4-2|TRBJ2-1
ASSHIAGDFNEQF
>12|TRBV12-3/TRBV12-4|TRBJ1-2
ASSSNSGIYGYT
>13|TRBV28|TRBJ1-1
ASSLYTGVNTEAF
>15|TRBV7-6|TRBJ2-7
ASSLRAWGTEGNEQY
>14|TRBV6-2/TRBV6-3|TRBJ1-1
ANSSSWTGVPTEAF
>13|TRBV12-3/TRBV12-4|TRBJ2-7
ASIFGLGVSYEQY
>17|TRBV28|TRBJ1-2
ASSFPGTGGCCRNYGYT
>11|TRBV28|TRBJ1-2
ASSSGTGRGYT
>13|TRBV2|TRBJ2-1
ASRVSGSSYNEQF
>14|TRBV9|TRBJ1-3
ASSVGGPLSGNTIY
>11|TRBV7-8|TRBJ2-7
ASSLAQGAEQY
>11|TRBV28|TRBJ2-7
ASEIAGGFEQY